This TCR beta chain was recovered during a study of shared clonotypes between healthy human individuals. The method was immunoSEQ multiplex PCR; TCRdb's version includes in-frame clones alone and lacks a portion of them. The sample carries about 1.1 million clones, 60% to 85% recorded once. Broader study findings: The sampled material consisted only of blood, and tissue repertoires are likely to differ. A few donors had roughly 5% of their naive CD4 clonotypes in common.

The CDR3 is made up of 16 amino acids. Germline-derived CDR1 and CDR2 are MDHEN and SYDVKM. Losses at the gene ends were 5 bases for V and 0 bases for J; bases not matched to a gene: 8. With respect to this clone: The antigen is undetermined.

The receptor was derived from a young man in good health. Some clones in this sample may be carry-over from other donors' samples. The chain carries TRBV28 and TRBJ2-7, with 9 bases lining up with TRBD1. The sample was memory CD4+ T cells from PBMCs. The subset was: CD45RA-negative fraction. CDR3 loop: CASSVPGQGNSYEQYF. DNA for the CDR3: TGTGCCAGCAGTGTCCCGGGACAGGGCAACTCCTACGAGCAGTACTTC.